The 19 T cell receptor beta chains given below trace back to one sample, sequenced in a study of high-grade serous ovarian cancer treatment subgroups. Libraries were prepared by immunoSEQ multiplex PCR; TCRdb keeps only in-frame clonotypes and omits some of them. Of about 5,200 clones listed, 55% to 75% are singletons. Tumor samples were taken before definitive surgery or chemotherapy. Sample: tumor tissue. Every receptor here comes from a human donor with high-grade serous ovarian cancer.

This clone appeared a few times. The rearrangement uses TRBV30 and TRBJ1-1; no reliable D call. The CDR3 totals 12 residues. CDR1 and CDR2 (germline): GTSNPN, SVGIG (reference sequence). Trimming left V 5 bases short and J 0 bases short, with 7 bases between. CDR3 sequence: CAWGRLNTEAFF. CDR3 DNA: TGTGCCTGGGGACGGTTGAACACTGAAGCTTTCTTT.

The CDR3 reads CATSQIGNTIYF. CDR3 DNA sequence: TGTGCCACTTCCCAAATTGGAAACACCATATATTTT. The chain is built from TRBV6-1 and TRBJ1-3; D uncertain. V was clipped by 10 bases and J by 3 bases, with 10 bases between them. Germline-derived CDR1 and CDR2 are MNHNS and SASEGT. The CDR3 loop spans 12 amino acids.

The genes are TRBV19 and TRBJ1-6; 9 bases map to TRBD1. The length of the CDR3 is 15 residues. Unmatched junction bases numbered 10, after V lost 6 bases and J lost 10 bases. The germline V gene has CDR1 LNHDA and CDR2 SQIVND (reference sequence). This CDR3 reads CASSVQQGAKSPLHF. The CDR3 DNA sequence: TGTGCCAGTAGCGTCCAACAGGGGGCCAAATCACCCCTCCACTTT.

The chain has TRBV15 and TRBJ1-1; D possibly corresponds to TRBD1 (6 bases). The length of the CDR3 is 13 residues. Germline values: CDR1 LNHNV, CDR2 YYDKDF (reference sequence). Trimming shortened V by 5 bases and J by 8 bases, and 15 bases separated the two germline ends. CDR3 DNA: TGTGCCACCAGCGGGGACAACTGGGACGAAGCTTTCTTT. Protein sequence: CATSGDNWDEAFF.

This clone was picked up a small number of times. The V call is TRBV6-6, the J call TRBJ1-4; D remains ambiguous. The germline V gene has CDR1 MNHNY and CDR2 SVGAGI (reference sequence). This CDR3 has 14 amino acids. V was clipped by 2 bases and J by 5 bases, with 9 bases between them. CDR3 protein: CASSYGQLNEKLFF. The CDR3 bases are TGTGCCAGCAGTTACGGGCAGTTGAATGAAAAACTGTTTTTT.

The chain combines TRBV10-1 with TRBJ2-1; D may correspond to TRBD1 or TRBD2 (5 bases each). Germline CDR1 and CDR2: WNHNN and SYGVQD (reference sequence). This CDR3 region has 15 residues. Trimming removed 5 bases from V and 6 bases from J, with 17 bases in between. The CDR3 spells CASSHTQLGVNEQFF. The CDR3 DNA sequence: TGCGCCAGCAGTCATACTCAACTAGGGGTCAATGAGCAGTTCTTC.

In this sample, this clone turned up a few times. This sequence joins TRBV7-8 and TRBJ1-2, with 8 bases fitting TRBD1. This CDR3 has 16 residues. Germline values: CDR1 SGHVS, CDR2 FQNEAQ. J gave up 2 bases and V 2 bases, and 7 bases lay outside the gene matches. The CDR3 nucleotides read TGTGCCAGCAGCTTATGGACAGGGTTAATGAACTATGGCTACACCTTC. Protein sequence: CASSLWTGLMNYGYTF.

This rearrangement joins TRBV19 to TRBJ1-2; D is possibly TRBD1 (6 bases). V gave up 5 bases and J gave up 2 bases, with 12 bases separating them. The CDR3 is made up of 14 amino acids. Germline CDR1 is LNHDA and CDR2 is SQIVND (reference sequence). In DNA, the CDR3 is TGTGCCAGTAGTCAAAGGGGGGGAAACTATGGCTACACCTTC. It encodes CASSQRGGNYGYTF.

This clone occurred once. This rearrangement joins TRBV5-8 to TRBJ1-1, with no clear D. V gave up 5 bases and J gave up 3 bases, with 11 bases separating them. This CDR3 comprises 13 residues. Germline V CDR1 and CDR2: SGHTS, YDEGEE. The CDR3 spells CASRKGLHTEAFF. The DNA for the CDR3 is TGTGCCAGCAGGAAAGGGCTCCACACTGAAGCTTTCTTT.

This chain uses TRBV7-2 with TRBJ1-1, with D tentatively TRBD1 (5 bases). There are 12 residues in the CDR3. Per germline, CDR1 SGHTA and CDR2 FQGNSA. V was shortened by 6 bases and J by 6 bases, with 11 bases between the two germline ends. CDR3: CASSRQGAEAFF. The DNA of the CDR3 is TGTGCCAGCAGTCGACAAGGGGCTGAAGCTTTCTTT.

This chain's CDR3 is CASSQTRTAGNSPLHF. The CDR3 coding sequence is TGCGCCAGCAGTCAGACGAGGACAGCGGGGAATTCACCCCTCCACTTT. The J gene is TRBJ1-6, the V gene TRBV23-1; weak D call: TRBD1 (6 bases). TRBV23-1 is marked as an open reading frame, function uncertain. The CDR3 totals 16 residues. V lost 3 bases and J 7 bases, leaving 16 bases between the germline ends.

In its sample, this clone was seen a few times. The rearrangement uses TRBV2 and TRBJ2-1; D unresolved. In germline, CDR1 is SNHLY, CDR2 FYNNEI. The CDR3 has 11 residues. V was clipped by 2 bases and J by 10 bases, with 6 bases between them. CDR3 DNA: TGTGCCAGCAGTGAAACAGCCGAGCAGTTCTTC. Encoded protein: CASSETAEQFF.

V gene TRBV27 combines with J gene TRBJ2-2; 7 bases fit TRBD1. V shed 6 bases, J shed 10 bases, and the junction held 14 bases outside the gene matches. Germline V gene sequence: CDR1 MNHEY, CDR2 SMNVEV (reference sequence). This CDR3 spans 15 amino acids. In nucleotides, the CDR3 is TGTGCCAGCAGACAACCGACAGGGACACCGGCGGAGCTGTTTTTT. Translating it yields CASRQPTGTPAELFF.

The V gene is TRBV6-4, the J gene TRBJ2-2, with a weak D call TRBD1 (6 bases). The V end was cut by 9 bases, the J end by 0 bases, with 11 bases between. Germline values: CDR1 MRHNA, CDR2 SNTAGT. The CDR3 is 14 amino acids. The CDR3 region is CASQTGPNTGELFF. In DNA, the CDR3 is TGTGCCAGTCAAACAGGGCCGAACACCGGGGAGCTGTTTTTT.

The chain has TRBV5-1 and TRBJ1-6, with unresolved D. Per germline, CDR1 SGHRS and CDR2 YFSETQ. The V end lost 3 bases, the J end lost 9 bases, and 10 bases lay between the germline ends. This CDR3 contains 13 residues. CDR3 residues: CASSSFLGSPLHF. CDR3 DNA sequence: TGCGCCAGCAGCTCCTTCTTAGGTTCACCCCTCCACTTT.

This chain uses TRBV13 with TRBJ2-5, with D tentatively TRBD1 (5 bases). Germline V gene data show CDR1 as PRHDT and CDR2 as FYEKMQ (reference sequence). The CDR3 covers 15 residues. V was cut by 7 bases and J by 0 bases, with 15 bases left in between. The CDR3 coding sequence is TGTGCCAGCAACTCTAGGGGCGCGTACCAAGAGACCCAGTACTTC. This translates into CASNSRGAYQETQYF.

This sequence joins TRBV6-6 and TRBJ2-7; TRBD2 matches 9 bases. Germline V gene data show CDR1 as MNHNY and CDR2 as SVGAGI (reference sequence). This CDR3 contains 15 residues. Trimming removed 2 bases from V and 4 bases from J; junction bases left unmatched: 6. The DNA of the CDR3 is TGTGCCAGCAGTTACGGAGCGGGGGGTCAGTACGAGCAGTACGTC. Translating gives CASSYGAGGQYEQYV.

The gene calls are TRBV18 and TRBJ2-5; no firm D call. The CDR3 covers 17 residues. Germline V lookup: CDR1 KGHSH, CDR2 LQKENI. The ends were cut back, 2 bases at V and 1 base at J, with 17 bases in the middle. The CDR3 spells CASSPSVWQSFQETQYF. DNA for the CDR3: TGTGCCAGCTCACCATCCGTTTGGCAGAGCTTCCAAGAGACCCAGTACTTC.

This clone was recorded a few times. V and J are TRBV4-1 and TRBJ1-1; D call uncertain. The length of the CDR3 is 15 residues. Germline V gene lookup returns CDR1 MGHRA and CDR2 YSYEKL. V shed 4 bases and J shed 2 bases, with 14 bases lying between them. The CDR3 DNA reads TGCGCCAGCAGCCCTGGCCGGACGTTAAACACTGAAGCTTTCTTT. Translating gives CASSPGRTLNTEAFF.